This record concerns one TCR beta chain sequence. Its target is not known. The sample belongs to a study of graft-versus-host responses after intestinal transplantation. Background on the study: Each patient got anti-thymocyte globulin induction, then tacrolimus and steroids for two to four years. Study-level findings and limits: Early post-transplant falls in HvG clones accompanied the peak levels of circulating GvH clones. Recipient marrow harbored GvH clones, some of which surfaced first in ileum or blood.

Per the germline V gene, CDR1 is SGDLS and CDR2 is YYNGEE. This CDR3 has 14 residues. V shed 0 bases and J shed 2 bases, with 6 bases lying between them. The table came from immunoSEQ multiplex PCR; TCRdb's copy has only in-frame clones and leaves some out. The data contain some 31,000 clones, nearly 90% of them singletons. The receptor was isolated from a human patient who received an intestinal transplant, so some T cells may come from the graft donor. This sequence joins TRBV9 and TRBJ2-1; D gene ambiguous. Material: PBMCs, obtained around 61 weeks after intestinal transplantation. CDR3: CASSVGSPYNEQFF. In DNA form, the CDR3 reads TGTGCCAGCAGCGTAGGTAGCCCCTACAATGAGCAGTTCTTC.